The TCR beta chain under discussion was sequenced for a study of radiation and T cells in renal cell carcinoma. Across the whole study: Nephrectomy followed 15 Gy stereotactic body radiation by 4 weeks. Notes on the study in general: From baseline, blood top tumor clonotypes peaked at 2 weeks post-radiation.

Time point of the sample: baseline pretreatment blood. The treatment here: 15 Gy SBRT to primary tumor, nephrectomy 4 weeks later. Note on this clone: No antigen is known for it.

Per germline, CDR1 SGHVS and CDR2 FQNEAQ. The ends were cut back, 5 bases at V and 4 bases at J, with 15 bases in the middle. The CDR3 covers 15 residues. Data came from immunoSEQ multiplex PCR; TCRdb stores just in-frame clones and leaves some out. The data hold about 140,000 clones, with around four fifths observed a single time. The genes are TRBV7-8 and TRBJ1-5; D is ambiguous. The source of this sequence is a woman between 45 and 60 years old with renal cell carcinoma. The sequenced sample was blood, obtained from a patient whose treatment included radiotherapy and nephrectomy. DNA for the CDR3: TGTGCCAGCAGCCCCAGAGAGGCGGGGAATCAGCCCCAGCATTTT. As protein: CASSPREAGNQPQHF.